This T cell receptor (beta chain) was found in a study of CD8 T cells in ankylosing spondylitis. Study-level points and caveats: Typical of ankylosing spondylitis blood, it appeared, was a TCR beta motif of about eight highly homologous variants.

This clonotype was detected only once. What it binds is not known. The CDR3 runs 15 residues. The V end was cut by 5 bases, the J end by 9 bases, with 20 bases between. Germline values: CDR1 SNHLY, CDR2 FYNNEI. Using quantitative 5'-RACE with molecular barcodes, the authors made TCR beta libraries. From the 5' RACE reads, TCRdb called clonotypes with MiXCR, one entry per CDR3 protein. The sample shows 300,000 to 400,000 distinct CDR3 sequences, about 15% of them seen only once. This chain links TRBV2 with TRBJ2-1, with D perhaps TRBD1 or TRBD2 (6 bases each). The sample taken for sequencing was blood, either unsorted or a sorted T cell fraction (not recorded which). The receptor comes from a male donor with ankylosing spondylitis or in good health (not recorded which). The CDR3 here is CASSSGTRTVTEQFF. In DNA, the CDR3 is TGTGCCAGCAGTTCCGGGACTCGGACAGTCACTGAGCAGTTCTTC.